The 5 T cell receptor beta chains below come from one sample, sequenced in a study of post-analysis software for immune sequencing data. The study, taken as a whole, reports: Roughly 5 TRBV segments, TRBV5-6, TRBV5-1 and TRBV20-1 among them, were found more frequent in patients than controls.

Libraries were made from TCR beta cDNA, and they carried unique molecular identifiers. TCRdb re-derived calls from the PCR reads in MiXCR, one entry per CDR3 protein. The sample consists of hundreds of thousands of distinct CDR3 sequences, approximately 57% of them appearing once. Their specific antigens are unknown. Sample: blood. These TCRs come from a girl aged 5 to 17 with multiple sclerosis.

The rearrangement links TRBV12-3 or TRBV12-4 to TRBJ2-5, with TRBD2 matching 7 bases. V lost 3 bases to trimming and J lost 4 bases; unmatched junction nucleotides: 14. This CDR3 comprises 17 residues. CDR3 amino acids: CASSFRLADHSGETQYF. CDR3 sequence (DNA): TGTGCCAGCAGTTTTCGGCTAGCGGATCATAGCGGAGAGACCCAGTACTTC.

The chain uses TRBV6-2 or TRBV6-3 and TRBJ2-5; D not certain. CDR1 MNHEY and CDR2 SVGEGT come from the germline V gene. V lost 2 bases and J 11 bases, leaving 18 bases between the germline ends. The CDR3 runs to 14 residues. Written as DNA, the CDR3 is TGTGCCAGCAGTTACCCCTCCGTGCACTCCTGGCAGTACTTC. It codes for CASSYPSVHSWQYF.

This chain joins TRBV6-1 and TRBJ1-2; D not resolved. V lost 8 bases and J lost 4, with 29 bases in between. The germline V gene encodes CDR1 MNHNS and CDR2 SASEGT. The CDR3 runs to 18 residues. The CDR3, as DNA: TGTGCCAGCGGTCGAATCCTCCCACAGCGCTTACCCCCCTATGGCTACACCTTC. It codes for CASGRILPQRLPPYGYTF.

The chain recombines TRBV9 with TRBJ2-1; D uncertain. V was shortened by 2 bases and J by 5 bases, with 2 bases between the two germline ends. CDR1 and CDR2 from the germline V gene are SGDLS and YYNGEE. The CDR3 consists of 11 residues. In nucleotides, the CDR3 is TGTGCCAGCAGCGTTGACAATGAGCAGTTCTTC. This translates into CASSVDNEQFF.

V and J are TRBV11-2 and TRBJ1-2; the D is unclear. This CDR3 region has 16 residues. The V gene's germline CDR1 is SGHAT and CDR2 FQNNGV. V lost 1 base to trimming and J lost 0 bases, with 12 bases between them. The CDR3 DNA reads as TGTGCCAGCAGCTTAGCGGGGTTGGAGACTAACTATGGCTACACCTTC. Amino acid sequence: CASSLAGLETNYGYTF.